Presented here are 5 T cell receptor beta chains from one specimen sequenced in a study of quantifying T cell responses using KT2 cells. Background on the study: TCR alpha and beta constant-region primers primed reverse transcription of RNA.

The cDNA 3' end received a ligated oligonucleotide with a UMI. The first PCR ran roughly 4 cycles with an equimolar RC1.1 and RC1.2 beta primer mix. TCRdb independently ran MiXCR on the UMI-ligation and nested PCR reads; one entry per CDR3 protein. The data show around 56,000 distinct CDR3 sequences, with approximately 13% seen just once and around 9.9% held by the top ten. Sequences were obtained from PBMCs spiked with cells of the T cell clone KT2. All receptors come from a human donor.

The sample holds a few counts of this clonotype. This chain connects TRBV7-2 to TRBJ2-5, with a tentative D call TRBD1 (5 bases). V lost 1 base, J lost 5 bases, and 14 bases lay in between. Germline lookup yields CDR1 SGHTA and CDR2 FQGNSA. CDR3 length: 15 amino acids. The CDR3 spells CASSLGGSHRETQYF. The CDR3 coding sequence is TGTGCCAGCAGCTTAGGGGGATCCCACAGGGAGACCCAGTACTTC.

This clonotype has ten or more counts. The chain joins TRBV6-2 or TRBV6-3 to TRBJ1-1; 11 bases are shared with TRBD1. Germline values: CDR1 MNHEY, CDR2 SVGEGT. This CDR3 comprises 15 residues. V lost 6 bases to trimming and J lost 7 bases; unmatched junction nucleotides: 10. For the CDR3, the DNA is TGTGCCAGCAGGAGGACAGGGGGCGCCGGAATTGAAGCTTTCTTT. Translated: CASRRTGGAGIEAFF.

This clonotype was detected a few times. CDR3 sequence (DNA): TGCGCCAGCAGCTACGTTGTAGCCCGGCGAAACACCATATATTTT. Translation gives CASSYVVARRNTIYF. J is TRBJ1-3 and V is TRBV5-1, with no clear D. Per germline, CDR1 SGHRS and CDR2 YFSETQ. Trimming left V 3 bases short and J 5 bases short, with 15 bases between. The CDR3 consists of 15 residues.

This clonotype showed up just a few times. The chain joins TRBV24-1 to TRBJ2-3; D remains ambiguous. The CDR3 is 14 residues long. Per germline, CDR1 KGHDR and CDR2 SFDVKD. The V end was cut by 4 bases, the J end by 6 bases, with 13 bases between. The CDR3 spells CATSESYQVDTQYF. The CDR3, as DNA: TGTGCCACCAGTGAGTCTTACCAAGTCGATACGCAGTATTTT.

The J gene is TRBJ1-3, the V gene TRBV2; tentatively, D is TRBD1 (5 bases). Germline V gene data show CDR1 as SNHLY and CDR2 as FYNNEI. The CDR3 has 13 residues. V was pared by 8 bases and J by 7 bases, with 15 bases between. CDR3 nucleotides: TGTGCCAGCGAACAGGACGAAACGAACACCATATATTTT. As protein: CASEQDETNTIYF.